A single sample gave rise to the 22 T cell receptor beta chains below, sequenced in a study of pediatric ulcerative colitis. Only in-frame clones appear in the TCRdb table, and some are missing; sequencing was by immunoSEQ multiplex PCR. The table has about 60,000 clones, over 80% seen once. Sequencing was done on a sample of blood. The receptors here all came from a boy younger than 18 who was a control in a study of pediatric ulcerative colitis.

This chain uses TRBV27 with TRBJ2-1; 10 nucleotides match TRBD2. The CDR3 consists of 16 residues. Trimming took 6 bases from V and 7 from J; bases not matched to a gene: 12. Germline CDR1 MNHEY, CDR2 SMNVEV (reference sequence). CDR3 region: CASSRFTSGIWNEQFF. CDR3 nucleotides: TGTGCCAGCAGCCGATTTACTAGCGGGATATGGAATGAGCAGTTCTTC.

This clone has more than one count but fewer than ten. This chain uses TRBV25-1 with TRBJ2-7; TRBD1 aligns across 7 bases. Germline V gives CDR1 MGHDK, CDR2 SYGVNS. CDR3 length equals 11 residues. The J segment lost 7 bases and the V segment lost 6 bases, leaving 3 bases of the junction unmatched. CDR3 residues: CASSLQGEQYF. DNA for the CDR3: TGTGCCAGCAGCCTACAGGGGGAGCAGTACTTC.

The chain links TRBV7-8 to TRBJ2-5, with 14 nucleotides matching TRBD2. CDR1 is SGHVS and CDR2 is FQNEAQ in the germline V gene. V dropped 6 bases and J dropped 4; count of bases not matched to a gene: 7. CDR3 size: 16 residues. CDR3 in DNA: TGTGCCAGCAGAACCGGGACTAGCGGGAGAGGAGAGACCCAGTACTTC. This codes for CASRTGTSGRGETQYF.

The gene calls are TRBV7-9 and TRBJ2-1; no clear D. Germline V gene data show CDR1 as SEHNR and CDR2 as FQNEAQ (reference sequence). The CDR3 length is 15 residues. V was pared by 3 bases and J by 0 bases, with 9 bases between. The CDR3 is CASSFLAVSYNEQFF. In DNA, the CDR3 is TGTGCCAGCAGCTTTTTGGCGGTCTCCTACAATGAGCAGTTCTTC.

V and J are TRBV28 and TRBJ1-2; D call uncertain. The CDR3 sequence is 14 residues long. V was clipped by 2 bases and J by 4 bases, with 11 bases between them. Germline V gene lookup returns CDR1 MDHEN and CDR2 SYDVKM. The CDR3: CASSLGGQVYGYTF. Here the CDR3 DNA reads TGTGCCAGCAGTTTAGGTGGGCAGGTCTATGGCTACACCTTC.

The gene calls are TRBV12-5 and TRBJ2-1; 7 nucleotides line up with TRBD2. After removal of 7 bases from V and 4 bases from J, the junction contained 13 bases not matched to a gene. The CDR3 contains 16 residues. CDR1 LGHNT and CDR2 FRNRAP come from the germline V gene. The CDR3 sequence is CASAPFEAGNYNEQFF. In DNA form, the CDR3 reads TGTGCTAGTGCCCCATTTGAAGCGGGGAATTACAATGAGCAGTTCTTC.

The rearrangement joins TRBV5-1 to TRBJ2-5, with a tentative D call TRBD1 (6 bases). The germline V gene has CDR1 SGHRS and CDR2 YFSETQ. V was trimmed by 7 bases and J by 2 bases, leaving 12 bases between them. The CDR3 extends over 13 amino acids. In nucleotides, the CDR3 is TGCGCCAGCTACCGGGACACTCAAGAGACCCAGTACTTC. This gives the protein CASYRDTQETQYF.

V and J are TRBV7-2 and TRBJ2-5; 7 positions agree with TRBD2. V gave up 0 bases and J gave up 2 bases; unmatched junction bases: 3. The germline CDR1 and CDR2 sequences are SGHTA and FQGNSA. CDR3 length: 15 amino acids. The CDR3 bases are TGTGCCAGCAGCTTAGCCAGCGGGGAACAAGAGACCCAGTACTTC. Its translation: CASSLASGEQETQYF.

The V gene is TRBV5-4, the J gene TRBJ1-1; TRBD1 matches at 7 bases. CDR1 and CDR2 (germline): SGHNT, YYREEE (reference sequence). V lost 5 bases, J lost 5 bases, and 9 bases stayed unmatched. The CDR3 totals 14 residues. The CDR3 loop is CASSLNDRATEAFF. In DNA form, the CDR3 reads TGTGCCAGCAGTTTGAACGACAGGGCAACTGAAGCTTTCTTT.

The chain employs TRBV18 and TRBJ1-2; D unclear. The CDR3 extends over 15 amino acids. Germline CDR1 and CDR2: KGHSH and LQKENI. The germline V and J ends were trimmed by 6 bases and 3 bases, with 17 bases remaining between them. The CDR3 nucleotides read TGTGCCAGCTCCCTGTCTGAGGACTCTTACTATGGCTACACCTTC. Translated: CASSLSEDSYYGYTF.

This clone was counted between two and nine times. V usage is TRBV7-9 and J usage is TRBJ1-5; TRBD1 agrees at 7 bases. With V trimmed by 1 base and J by 6 bases, 3 bases remained unmatched. The CDR3 has 14 amino acids. Germline CDR1 and CDR2: SEHNR and FQNEAQ (reference sequence). Written as DNA, the CDR3 is TGTGCCAGCAGCTTAGGAGGGGGCCTTCAGCCCCAGCATTTT. It specifies CASSLGGGLQPQHF.

This CDR3 reads CASSLVTGVNYGYTF. CDR3 DNA sequence: TGCGCCAGCAGCTTGGTTACAGGGGTCAACTATGGCTACACCTTC. The V gene is TRBV5-1, the J gene TRBJ1-2, with 7 bases fitting TRBD1. The CDR3 spans 15 residues. Germline CDR1 is SGHRS and CDR2 is YFSETQ. V lost 0 bases to trimming and J lost 2 bases; unmatched junction nucleotides: 4.

This clone was counted only a few times. The chain carries TRBV28 and TRBJ2-7, with D perhaps given as TRBD1 or TRBD2 (5 bases each). Trimming stripped 6 bases from V and 2 bases from J, with 14 bases between. The CDR3 extends over 14 amino acids. CDR1 MDHEN and CDR2 SYDVKM come from the germline V gene. The CDR3 DNA is TGTGCCAGCAGATTACGGGACGGTCCCTACGAGCAGTACTTC. Translating gives CASRLRDGPYEQYF. The full variable domain, with the rest looked up from reference TRBV28 and TRBJ2-7, is DVKVTQSSRYLVKRTGEKVFLECVQDMDHENMFWYRQDPGLGLRLIYFSYDVKMKEKGDIPEGYSVSREKKERFSLILESASTNQTSMYLCASRLRDGPYEQYFGPGTRLTVT.

The chain uses TRBV7-3 and TRBJ2-3, with a possible D match to TRBD2 (5 bases). The CDR3 is 15 amino acids. Trimming cost V 5 bases and J 0 bases, with 12 bases left between them. Germline CDR1 SGHTA, CDR2 FQGTGA. The CDR3 DNA reads as TGTGCCAGCAGCCCCCGGGGATTTAGCACAGATACGCAGTATTTT. Translation: CASSPRGFSTDTQYF.

The J gene is TRBJ2-7, the V gene TRBV27; possibly TRBD1 or TRBD2 for D (5 bases each). V was cut by 3 bases and J by 0 bases, with 6 bases left in between. The CDR3 loop spans 13 amino acids. CDR1 MNHEY and CDR2 SMNVEV come from the germline V gene (reference sequence). DNA of the CDR3: TGTGCCAGCAGTTTTGGGACCTCCTACGAGCAGTACTTC. Translating it yields CASSFGTSYEQYF.

The genes are TRBV7-9 and TRBJ2-1; 10 nucleotides agree with TRBD2. After removal of 5 bases from V and 0 bases from J, the junction contained 7 bases not matched to a gene. Germline CDR1 and CDR2: SEHNR and FQNEAQ (reference sequence). CDR3 length equals 17 residues. CDR3 sequence reads: CASSTSLAGDSYNEQFF. The CDR3 DNA is TGTGCCAGCAGCACCTCCCTAGCGGGGGACTCCTACAATGAGCAGTTCTTC.

This chain links TRBV6-4 with TRBJ2-3, with D perhaps matching TRBD2 (5 bases). This CDR3 contains 15 residues. V was cut by 2 bases and J by 1 base, with 10 bases left in between. CDR1 and CDR2 (germline): MRHNA, SNTAGT. The CDR3 nucleotides read TGTGCCAGCAGTGACCACGGACTTGGCACAGATACGCAGTATTTT. It specifies CASSDHGLGTDTQYF.

This chain links TRBV13 with TRBJ2-3; 8 bases align to TRBD1. The CDR3 totals 15 residues. Trimming removed 5 bases from V and 3 bases from J; junction bases left unmatched: 7. The germline gives CDR1 PRHDT, CDR2 FYEKMQ (reference sequence). The CDR3, as DNA: TGTGCCAGCAGCACAAGGACAGGGTGGACAGATACGCAGTATTTT. It encodes CASSTRTGWTDTQYF.

This chain joins TRBV19 and TRBJ2-7; D might be TRBD1 (6 bases). CDR1 is LNHDA, CDR2 SQIVND, per germline (reference sequence). V dropped 5 bases and J dropped 2 bases, with 10 bases sitting between them. This CDR3 is 13 amino acids long. This CDR3 is CASSAGQTYEQYF. The CDR3 nucleotides read TGTGCCAGTAGTGCTGGACAGACCTACGAGCAGTACTTC.

The gene calls are TRBV14 and TRBJ2-7, with 9 bases fitting TRBD2. In germline, CDR1 is SGHDN, CDR2 FVKESK. The CDR3 runs to 15 residues. The ends lost 4 bases at V and 2 bases at J; junction bases unmatched: 6. In DNA, the CDR3 is TGTGCCAGCAGCCCTACTAGCGGGCCTCCCTACGAGCAGTACTTC. Its translation is CASSPTSGPPYEQYF. Supplemented by reference TRBV14 and TRBJ2-7, the full variable domain reads EAGVTQFPSHSVIEKGQTVTLRCDPISGHDNLYWYRRVMGKEIKFLLHFVKESKQDESGMPNNRFLAERTGGTYSTLKVQPAELEDSGVYFCASSPTSGPPYEQYFGPGTRLTVT.

The chain links TRBV7-3 to TRBJ1-6; no clear D. Trimming stripped 0 bases from V and 7 bases from J, with 4 bases between. CDR3 length: 13 amino acids. Germline V gene sequence: CDR1 SGHTA, CDR2 FQGTGA. The chain's CDR3 is CASSLTENSPLHF. The CDR3 DNA sequence: TGTGCCAGCAGCTTAACCGAGAATTCACCCCTCCACTTT.

The gene calls are TRBV5-1 and TRBJ2-2; D call uncertain. From germline, CDR1 is SGHRS and CDR2 YFSETQ. CDR3 length equals 15 residues. Trimming removed 0 bases from V and 0 bases from J, with 6 bases in between. CDR3 protein: CASSLVQTNTGELFF. CDR3 in DNA: TGCGCCAGCAGCTTGGTACAGACGAACACCGGGGAGCTGTTTTTT.